This passage covers 27 T cell receptor beta chains from one sample sequenced in a study of blood T cell repertoires in COVID-19 (dated by TCRdb to the early 2020s). The library relied on the immunoSEQ multiplex PCR assay. TCRdb carries this immuneACCESS record with in-frame sequences only. Its versions omit some clonotypes, under half of them owing to an unresolved V gene in the studies checked, with the rest unexplained. This sample is represented by 250,000 to 350,000 clones; less than 85% of them were singletons. The ten biggest clones cover 1.4% to 1.5% of the sample. Input material: peripheral blood. The source is a human donor with COVID-19, enrolled during active disease. The donor label of this sample is uncertain.

This clone was observed once. This chain uses TRBV5-4 with TRBJ1-6, with D perhaps TRBD1 (5 bases). Trimming removed 6 bases from V and 8 bases from J, with 18 bases in between. The CDR3 extends over 15 amino acids. From germline, CDR1 is SGHNT and CDR2 YYREEE (reference sequence). Here the CDR3 reads CASTTLGGRDSPLHF. The CDR3 region has the DNA TGTGCCAGCACCACGTTGGGGGGGAGGGATTCACCCCTCCACTTT.

The chain is built from TRBV7-9 and TRBJ2-2; D is perhaps TRBD2 (6 bases). The germline V gene encodes CDR1 SEHNR and CDR2 FQNEAQ (reference sequence). Trimming removed 3 bases at V and 1 base at J, with 9 bases between. This CDR3 is built from 15 residues. CDR3 sequence: CASSFSGLNTGELFF. The CDR3 coding sequence is TGTGCCAGCAGCTTTAGCGGACTGAACACCGGGGAGCTGTTTTTT.

This rearrangement joins TRBV19 to TRBJ2-5; 7 bases line up with TRBD2. The CDR3 spans 15 residues. The trim removed 1 base at V and 5 bases at J, leaving 7 bases unmatched. Germline V gives CDR1 LNHDA, CDR2 SQIVND (reference sequence). The chain's CDR3 is CASSIAAYGGETQYF. For the CDR3, the DNA is TGTGCCAGTAGTATAGCGGCTTACGGGGGGGAGACCCAGTACTTC. The full variable domain, in which reference TRBV19 and TRBJ2-5 provide the parts outside the CDR3, is DGGITQSPKYLFRKEGQNVTLSCEQNLNHDAMYWYRQDPGQGLRLIYYSQIVNDFQKGDIAEGYSVSREKKESFPLTVTSAQKNPTAFYLCASSIAAYGGETQYFGPGTRLLVL.

The chain carries TRBV21-1 and TRBJ2-7; the table gives TRBD2 as D, unverified against the DNA. TRBV21-1 counts as a pseudogene. CDR3 length: 15 amino acids. The CDR3 bases are TGTGCCAGCAGCAAAGTGGGGACTAGATACTCCGAGCAGTACTTC. This codes for CASSKVGTRYSEQYF.

This sequence joins TRBV12-5 and TRBJ1-1, with TRBD1 matching over 7 bases. The V gene's germline CDR1 is LGHNT and CDR2 FRNRAP. The CDR3 loop spans 13 amino acids. Trimming took 6 bases from V and 1 from J; bases not matched to a gene: 2. The CDR3, as DNA: TGTGCTAGTGGCCGGACAGGGAACACTGAAGCTTTCTTT. Protein product: CASGRTGNTEAFF.

The chain has TRBV5-1 and TRBJ1-1; no clear D. This CDR3 region has 15 residues. Germline CDR1 is SGHRS and CDR2 is YFSETQ. V dropped 0 bases and J dropped 0 bases, with 9 bases sitting between them. The CDR3 sequence is CASSLDQALNTEAFF. CDR3 coding DNA: TGCGCCAGCAGCTTGGACCAGGCGCTGAACACTGAAGCTTTCTTT.

This chain uses TRBV20-1 with TRBJ2-5, with TRBD2 matching 9 bases. CDR1 and CDR2 (germline): DFQATT, SNEGSKA (reference sequence). The CDR3 has 14 amino acids. With 3 bases clipped from V and 5 bases from J, the junction kept 7 bases outside the gene matches. CDR3 region: CSASSSGAGETQYF. The CDR3 DNA sequence: TGCAGTGCTAGTTCTAGCGGGGCTGGGGAGACCCAGTACTTC.

The table lists this clone with a count of one. The chain has TRBV5-5 and TRBJ2-7, with a tentative D call TRBD2 (5 bases). This CDR3 is 12 amino acids long. Deletions cut 4 bases from V and 7 bases from J, with 12 bases between. Germline V CDR1 and CDR2: SGHKS, YYEKEE (reference sequence). CDR3 bases: TGTGCCAGCAGCAGATTAGGCGGGGAGCAGTACTTC. Translated: CASSRLGGEQYF.

The chain couples TRBV30 to TRBJ1-5, with D maybe TRBD1 (5 bases). Germline assignment: CDR1 GTSNPN and CDR2 SVGIG (reference sequence). Between the trimmed V and J ends, which lost 5 bases and 4 bases, there was a span of 21 bases. The CDR3 extends over 16 amino acids. CDR3 sequence: CAWGLVSGSPNQPQHF. Written as DNA, the CDR3 is TGTGCCTGGGGCCTTGTCTCAGGGTCTCCTAATCAGCCCCAGCATTTT.

A single count supports this clone. The CDR3 DNA reads TGTGCCAGTAGTACCTCACAGGGGGGGAATCAGCCCCAGCATTTT. This encodes CASSTSQGGNQPQHF. The chain employs TRBV19 and TRBJ1-5, with 8 bases lining up with TRBD1. This CDR3 has 15 residues. Germline CDR1 is LNHDA and CDR2 is SQIVND (reference sequence). V trimming: 4 bases; J trimming: 4 bases; junction bases outside the gene matches: 6.

The chain has TRBV19 and TRBJ2-1; unclear D gene. V was cut by 7 bases and J by 0 bases, with 10 bases left in between. Germline V gives CDR1 LNHDA, CDR2 SQIVND (reference sequence). This CDR3 is 14 amino acids long. CDR3 sequence (DNA): TGTGCCAGTAACCAATACAGCTCCTACAATGAGCAGTTCTTC. This gives the protein CASNQYSSYNEQFF.

This clone came up once. This chain links TRBV3-1 (or the pseudogene TRBV3-2) with TRBJ1-6, with D perhaps matching TRBD1 (5 bases). Trimming removed 0 bases from V and 7 bases from J, with 16 bases in between. The CDR3 spans 17 residues. Germline-derived CDR1 and CDR2 are LGHDT and YNNKEL (reference sequence). The CDR3 loop is CASSQDLSGGENSPLHF. DNA for the CDR3: TGTGCCAGCAGCCAAGATTTAAGCGGGGGAGAGAATTCACCCCTCCACTTT.

V and J are TRBV30 and TRBJ1-3, with D unresolved. The CDR3 totals 14 residues. Trimming left V 4 bases short and J 0 bases short, with 10 bases between. The germline V gene encodes CDR1 GTSNPN and CDR2 SVGIG (reference sequence). CDR3 sequence (DNA): TGTGCCTGGAATTCAGTTACCTCTGGAAACACCATATATTTT. Its translation is CAWNSVTSGNTIYF.

This chain links TRBV19 with TRBJ2-4; 8 nucleotides line up with TRBD1. Germline CDR1 reads LNHDA; CDR2 reads SQIVND (reference sequence). The CDR3 length is 13 residues. Unmatched junction bases numbered 3, after V lost 5 bases and J lost 6 bases. Written as DNA, the CDR3 is TGTGCCAGTAGTTGGGACAGGTCAAACATTCAGTACTTC. Its protein product is CASSWDRSNIQYF.

The chain is built from TRBV7-3 and TRBJ1-1; tentatively, D is TRBD1 (6 bases). Germline values: CDR1 SGHTA, CDR2 FQGTGA. Trimming pared 1 base from V and 3 bases from J, leaving 12 bases between. CDR3 length: 15 residues. The CDR3 DNA is TGTGCCAGCAGCTTAATGGGAGGGGGAGACACTGAAGCTTTCTTT. Encoded protein: CASSLMGGGDTEAFF. Using reference TRBV7-3 and TRBJ1-1 for the parts outside the CDR3, the full variable domain is GAGVSQTPSNKVTEKGKYVELRCDPISGHTALYWYRQSLGQGPEFLIYFQGTGAADDSGLPNDRFFAVRPEGSVSTLKIQRTERGDSAVYLCASSLMGGGDTEAFFGQGTRLTVV.

This chain uses TRBV12-3 or TRBV12-4 with TRBJ1-2; no definite D call. This CDR3 spans 13 amino acids. With 2 bases removed from V and 3 bases from J, the gap between germline ends came to 7 bases. The chain's CDR3 is CASSLLSHYGYTF. CDR3 DNA: TGTGCCAGCAGTTTACTTTCCCACTATGGCTACACCTTC.

The rearrangement uses TRBV20-1 and TRBJ2-1; 8 bases are a match to TRBD1. The V gene's germline CDR1 is DFQATT and CDR2 SNEGSKA (reference sequence). J gave up 2 bases and V 3 bases, and 6 bases lay outside the gene matches. The CDR3 is made up of 15 amino acids. Here the CDR3 reads CSASPQGAAYNEQFF. CDR3 in DNA: TGCAGTGCTAGTCCCCAGGGGGCTGCCTACAATGAGCAGTTCTTC.

This chain joins TRBV18 and TRBJ2-7, with 10 bases lining up with TRBD1. Germline V gene lookup returns CDR1 KGHSH and CDR2 LQKENI. The length of the CDR3 is 16 residues. V shed 0 bases and J 4 bases; nucleotides not matched to a gene: 6. The CDR3 DNA reads TGTGCCAGCTCACCACCGGACAGGGGGAAAGATTACGAGCAGTACTTC. Protein: CASSPPDRGKDYEQYF. The full variable domain, its missing parts supplied by reference TRBV18 and TRBJ2-7, is NAGVMQNPRHLVRRRGQEARLRCSPMKGHSHVYWYRQLPEEGLKFMVYLQKENIIDESGMPKERFSAEFPKEGPSILRIQQVVRGDSAAYFCASSPPDRGKDYEQYFGPGTRLTVT.

The chain links TRBV2 to TRBJ2-7; 8 bases line up with TRBD1. Germline V gene sequence: CDR1 SNHLY, CDR2 FYNNEI. J gave up 13 bases and V 8 bases, and 22 bases lay outside the gene matches. The CDR3 has 15 amino acids. In DNA, the CDR3 is TGTGCCAGCGACTCAGGCAGGGGGCTTAGGACTTCGGCCTACTTC. Amino acid sequence: CASDSGRGLRTSAYF. Together with reference TRBV2 and TRBJ2-7, the CDR3 gives the full variable domain: EPEVTQTPSHQVTQMGQEVILRCVPISNHLYFYWYRQILGQKVEFLVSFYNNEISEKSEIFDDQFSVERPDGSNFTLKIRSTKLEDSAMYFCASDSGRGLRTSAYFGPGTRLTVT.

The chain has TRBV9 and TRBJ2-5, with a possible D match to TRBD2 (5 bases). The CDR3 sequence is 16 residues long. V gave up 0 bases and J gave up 5 bases, with 17 bases separating them. Germline values: CDR1 SGDLS, CDR2 YYNGEE. In DNA, the CDR3 is TGTGCCAGCAGCGTAGGTACGGGGATGGTTTCGGAGACCCAGTACTTC. Encoded protein: CASSVGTGMVSETQYF.

The chain combines TRBV3-1 (or the pseudogene TRBV3-2) with TRBJ1-1; 7 bases line up with TRBD1. V trimming: 3 bases; J trimming: 5 bases; junction bases outside the gene matches: 9. This CDR3 spans 15 amino acids. CDR1 LGHDT and CDR2 YNNKEL come from the germline V gene (reference sequence). The DNA for the CDR3 is TGTGCCAGCAGCCATAGAGGGGGCGCTTCGACTGAAGCTTTCTTT. Protein product: CASSHRGGASTEAFF.

J is TRBJ1-2 and V is TRBV28, with TRBD1 matching 7 bases. The length of the CDR3 is 15 residues. Germline lookup yields CDR1 MDHEN and CDR2 SYDVKM. Germline trimming cut 2 bases from V and 7 bases from J; bases unmatched to any gene: 10. The CDR3 coding sequence is TGTGCCAGCAGTTTACCCGGGACAGCTAACGGTGGCTACACCTTC. Its translation: CASSLPGTANGGYTF.

Concerning this clone itself: Other DNA sequences of this sample code for an identical CDR3. The chain combines TRBV19 with TRBJ2-1; TRBD2 agrees at 9 bases. The CDR3 has 15 residues. The germline gives CDR1 LNHDA, CDR2 SQIVND (reference sequence). The J segment lost 4 bases and the V segment lost 3 bases, leaving 4 bases of the junction unmatched. CDR3 region: CASSISAGGYNEQFF. The CDR3 coding sequence is TGTGCCAGTAGTATTTCCGCGGGAGGGTACAATGAGCAGTTCTTC.

V gene TRBV3-1 (or the pseudogene TRBV3-2) combines with J gene TRBJ2-7; 10 bases fit TRBD1. J was trimmed by 5 bases and V by 4 bases; bases with no gene match: 8. Germline CDR1 and CDR2: LGHDT and YNNKEL (reference sequence). CDR3 length equals 15 residues. CDR3 residues: CASSRRGQGGHEQYF. The CDR3 coding sequence is TGTGCCAGCAGCCGAAGAGGACAGGGGGGCCACGAGCAGTACTTC.

The chain links TRBV19 to TRBJ2-5; 13 bases agree with TRBD2. With V trimmed by 6 bases and J by 5 bases, 9 bases remained unmatched. Germline CDR1 LNHDA, CDR2 SQIVND (reference sequence). CDR3 length: 16 residues. The CDR3 loop reads CASSFGLAGVGETQYF. The CDR3 nucleotides read TGTGCCAGTAGCTTTGGACTAGCGGGAGTAGGGGAGACCCAGTACTTC.

The rearrangement joins TRBV28 to TRBJ1-1; 8 bases line up with TRBD1. The germline CDR1 and CDR2 sequences are MDHEN and SYDVKM. There are 14 residues in the CDR3. J gave up 7 bases and V 8 bases, and 12 bases lay outside the gene matches. The CDR3 sequence: CASGYRRQGLEAFF. CDR3 in DNA: TGTGCCAGCGGATACCGACGACAGGGGCTTGAAGCTTTCTTT. Looking up the rest from reference TRBV28 and TRBJ1-1 gives the full variable domain: DVKVTQSSRYLVKRTGEKVFLECVQDMDHENMFWYRQDPGLGLRLIYFSYDVKMKEKGDIPEGYSVSREKKERFSLILESASTNQTSMYLCASGYRRQGLEAFFGQGTRLTVV.

Of note for this clone: This sample includes further DNA sequences coding for the same CDR3. This chain links TRBV9 with TRBJ2-7; D perhaps matches TRBD1 (5 bases). CDR1 is SGDLS, CDR2 YYNGEE, per germline. Trimming stripped 0 bases from V and 3 bases from J, with 7 bases between. The CDR3 consists of 13 residues. CDR3 sequence (DNA): TGTGCCAGCAGCGTAGACCAGGGCTACGAGCAGTACTTC. This encodes CASSVDQGYEQYF. The full variable domain, completed using reference TRBV9 and TRBJ2-7, is DSGVTQTPKHLITATGQRVTLRCSPRSGDLSVYWYQQSLDQGLQFLIQYYNGEERAKGNILERFSAQQFPDLHSELNLSSLELGDSALYFCASSVDQGYEQYFGPGTRLTVT.